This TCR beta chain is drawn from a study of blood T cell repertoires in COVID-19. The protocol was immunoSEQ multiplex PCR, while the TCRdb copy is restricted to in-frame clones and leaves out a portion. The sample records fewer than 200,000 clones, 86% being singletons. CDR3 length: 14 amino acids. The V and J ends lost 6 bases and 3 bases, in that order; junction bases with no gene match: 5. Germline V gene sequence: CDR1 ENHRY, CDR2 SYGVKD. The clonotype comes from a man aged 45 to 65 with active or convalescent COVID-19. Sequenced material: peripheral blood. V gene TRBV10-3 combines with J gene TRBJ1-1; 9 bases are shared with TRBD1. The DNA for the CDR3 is TGTGCCATCAGAGAGACAGGGGGGCACACTGAAGCTTTCTTT. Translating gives CAIRETGGHTEAFF.